The source of this T cell receptor beta chain is a study of cytomegalovirus exposure and HLA in healthy donors. Overall study results and limits: In the 120 validation repertoires, 85% to 95% of cluster scores exceeded 0, per a later analysis. According to reports, the classifier identified cytomegalovirus status with high specificity and sensitivity. Associated with cytomegalovirus, according to the listing, were 150 to 200 TCR beta chains. In vitro testing confirmed three CMV-associated chains as specific for CMV antigens.

Losses at the gene ends were 3 bases for V and 6 bases for J; bases not matched to a gene: 2. CDR1 is PRHDT, CDR2 FYEKMQ, per germline (reference sequence). This CDR3 has 13 residues. Of note for this clone: Its antigen is still unknown.

Clones were sequenced by immunoSEQ multiplex PCR, and TCRdb holds only the in-frame ones, with some missing. The sample records roughly 190,000 clones, around nine tenths being singletons. The sequence derives from a man younger than 45 in good health and CMV-seropositive. The chain employs TRBV13 and TRBJ1-3; 7 nucleotides align to TRBD1. The source material was PBMCs. The CDR3 DNA sequence: TGTGCCAGCAGCTTCAGGGGGGAAAACACCATATATTTT. It translates to CASSFRGENTIYF.